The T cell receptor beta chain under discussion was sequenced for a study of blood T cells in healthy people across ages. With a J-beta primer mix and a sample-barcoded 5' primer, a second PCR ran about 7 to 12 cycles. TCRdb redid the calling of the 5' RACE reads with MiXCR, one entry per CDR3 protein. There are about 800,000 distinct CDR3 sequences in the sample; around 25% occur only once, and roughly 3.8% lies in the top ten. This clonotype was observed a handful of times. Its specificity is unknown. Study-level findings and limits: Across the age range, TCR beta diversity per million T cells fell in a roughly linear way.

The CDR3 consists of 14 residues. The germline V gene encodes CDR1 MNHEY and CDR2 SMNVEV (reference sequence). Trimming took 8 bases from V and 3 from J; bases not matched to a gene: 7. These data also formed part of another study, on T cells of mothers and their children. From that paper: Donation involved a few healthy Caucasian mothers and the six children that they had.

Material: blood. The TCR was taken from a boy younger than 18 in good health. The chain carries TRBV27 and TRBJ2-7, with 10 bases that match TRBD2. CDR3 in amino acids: CASGIAGGGYEQYF. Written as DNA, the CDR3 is TGTGCCAGCGGGATAGCGGGGGGCGGCTACGAGCAGTACTTC.